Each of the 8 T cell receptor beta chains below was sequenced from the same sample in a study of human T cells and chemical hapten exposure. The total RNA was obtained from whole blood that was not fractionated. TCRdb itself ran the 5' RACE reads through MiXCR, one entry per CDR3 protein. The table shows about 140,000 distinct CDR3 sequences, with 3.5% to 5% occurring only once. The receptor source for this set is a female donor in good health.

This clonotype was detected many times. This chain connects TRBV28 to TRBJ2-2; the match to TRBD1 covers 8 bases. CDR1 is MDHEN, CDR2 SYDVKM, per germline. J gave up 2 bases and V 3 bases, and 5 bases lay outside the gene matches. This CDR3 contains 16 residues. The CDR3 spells CASSFGQGSNTGELFF. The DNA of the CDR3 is TGTGCCAGCAGTTTCGGACAGGGCTCAAACACCGGGGAGCTGTTTTTT.

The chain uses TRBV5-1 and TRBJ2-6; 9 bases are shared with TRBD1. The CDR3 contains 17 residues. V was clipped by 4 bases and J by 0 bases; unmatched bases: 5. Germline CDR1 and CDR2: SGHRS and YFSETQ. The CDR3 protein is CASSAGQGSSGANVLTF. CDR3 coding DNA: TGCGCCAGCAGCGCGGGACAGGGAAGCTCTGGGGCCAACGTCCTGACTTTC. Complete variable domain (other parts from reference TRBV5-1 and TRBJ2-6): KAGVTQTPRYLIKTRGQQVTLSCSPISGHRSVSWYQQTPGQGLQFLFEYFSETQRNKGNFPGRFSGRQFSNSRSEMNVSTLELGDSALYLCASSAGQGSSGANVLTFGAGSRLTVL.

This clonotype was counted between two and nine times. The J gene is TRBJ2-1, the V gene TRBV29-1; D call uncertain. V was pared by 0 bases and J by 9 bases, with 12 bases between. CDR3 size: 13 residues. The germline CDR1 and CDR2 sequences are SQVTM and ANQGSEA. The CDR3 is CSVEDRRRPEQFF. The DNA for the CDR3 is TGCAGCGTTGAAGATCGAAGACGTCCTGAGCAGTTCTTC.

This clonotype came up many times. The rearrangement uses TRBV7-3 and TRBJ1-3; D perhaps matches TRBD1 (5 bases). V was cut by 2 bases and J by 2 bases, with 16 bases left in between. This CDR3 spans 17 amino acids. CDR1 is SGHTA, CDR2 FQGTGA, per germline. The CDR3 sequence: CASSLCFRGVTGNTIYF. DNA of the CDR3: TGTGCCAGCAGCTTATGTTTTCGAGGGGTGACTGGAAACACCATATATTTT.

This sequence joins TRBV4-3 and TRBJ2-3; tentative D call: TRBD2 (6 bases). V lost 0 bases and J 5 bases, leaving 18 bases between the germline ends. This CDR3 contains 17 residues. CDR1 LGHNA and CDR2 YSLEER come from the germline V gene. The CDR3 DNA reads TGCGCCAGCAGCCAAGATCGGGGACTCCTCGCGGGAGATACGCAGTATTTT. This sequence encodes CASSQDRGLLAGDTQYF.

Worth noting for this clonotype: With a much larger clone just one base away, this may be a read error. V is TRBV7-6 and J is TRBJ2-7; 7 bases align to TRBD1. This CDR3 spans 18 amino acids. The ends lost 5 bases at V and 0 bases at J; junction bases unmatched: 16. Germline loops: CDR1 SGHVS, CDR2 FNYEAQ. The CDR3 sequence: CASSENTAWTGTSYEQYF. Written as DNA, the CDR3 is TGTGCCAGCAGCGAAAACACAGCTTGGACAGGCACCTCCTACGAGCAGTACTTC.

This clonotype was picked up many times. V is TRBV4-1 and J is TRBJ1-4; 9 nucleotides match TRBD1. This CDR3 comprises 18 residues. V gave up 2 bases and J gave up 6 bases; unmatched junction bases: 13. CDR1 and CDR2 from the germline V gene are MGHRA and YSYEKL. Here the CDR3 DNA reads TGCGCCAGCAGCCAACGGACAGGGGACCCTACATGGGATGAAAAACTGTTTTTT. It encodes CASSQRTGDPTWDEKLFF.

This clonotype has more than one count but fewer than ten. The CDR3 protein is CASSLALGSSRAEAFF. The CDR3 DNA sequence: TGTGCCAGCAGCTTAGCGCTAGGGTCCAGTAGAGCTGAAGCTTTCTTT. The rearrangement links TRBV7-9 to TRBJ1-1; D gene ambiguous. Trimming removed 0 bases from V and 6 bases from J, with 17 bases in between. The germline gives CDR1 SEHNR, CDR2 FQNEAQ (reference sequence). The CDR3 has 16 amino acids.